This T cell receptor beta chain is from a study of blood T cells in healthy people across ages. Whole-study results and caveats: Estimates based on one million T cells were treated as lower bounds.

Then a second PCR, running roughly 7 to 11 cycles, was carried out with a sample-barcoded 5' primer and a J-beta primer mix. The template-switch adaptor was a 5' adaptor with 12 random nucleotides. It tagged each cDNA molecule. In TCRdb, the 5' RACE reads were re-called with MiXCR into one record per CDR3 protein. The table records 1 million or so distinct CDR3 sequences, roughly a quarter of them present only once. About this clonotype itself: As yet, its antigen is unknown.

These data were also reused for a study on T cells of mothers and their children. That work states: It was through the M1S primer of the second PCR that sample barcodes and 2-4 random nucleotides were added. A slight, non-significant increase in overlap was found for related mother-child pairs relative to unrelated pairs.

The specimen sequenced was blood. The receptor was derived from a girl between 2 and 10 years old in good health.

The CDR3 protein is CSAAGQGGNTIYF. CDR3 sequence (DNA): TGCAGTGCCGCCGGGCAGGGTGGAAACACCATATATTTT. The chain recombines TRBV20-1 with TRBJ1-3, with D possibly TRBD1 on 5 matching bases. Trimming pared 6 bases from V and 3 bases from J, leaving 12 bases between. Per germline, CDR1 DFQATT and CDR2 SNEGSKA (reference sequence). This CDR3 contains 13 residues.